Only a few counts were recorded for the clone carrying this T cell receptor beta chain. The source of the sample is a study of cytomegalovirus exposure and HLA in healthy donors. The PCR made use of 60 Vbeta and 13 Jbeta primers. The protocol was immunoSEQ multiplex PCR, while the TCRdb copy is restricted to in-frame clones and leaves out a portion. This table holds roughly 150,000 clones, 64% found once. The V gene's germline CDR1 is SGHDN and CDR2 FVKESK. Unmatched junction bases numbered 8, after V lost 4 bases and J lost 5 bases. There are 18 residues in the CDR3. This TCR was recovered from a woman aged 25 to 45 in good health and CMV-seropositive. Sequencing was carried out using PBMCs. The V call is TRBV14, the J call TRBJ2-1; 16 nucleotides line up with TRBD2. The CDR3 region is CASSPLGLAGGPDNEQFF. The CDR3 DNA follows: TGTGCCAGCAGCCCTCTGGGACTAGCGGGAGGGCCGGACAATGAGCAGTTCTTC.